These 21 T cell receptor beta chains were all obtained from the same sample, sequenced in a study of blood T cell repertoires in COVID-19. Here immunoSEQ multiplex PCR was the method, and the copy in TCRdb shows in-frame clones only, minus some. The sample lists fewer than 350,000 clones; around 90% were seen once. The sequenced sample consisted of peripheral blood. These receptors were obtained from an older woman with COVID-19, enrolled during active disease.

The sample holds one count of this clone. This sequence joins TRBV7-9 and TRBJ1-2; TRBD1 is a possible D gene (6 bases). CDR1 is SEHNR, CDR2 FQNEAQ, per germline (reference sequence). This CDR3 has 13 residues. V was pared by 5 bases and J by 9 bases, with 16 bases between. The CDR3 DNA is TGTGCCAGCAGCCTGGGACAAGGGCTTAGCTACACCTTC. It encodes CASSLGQGLSYTF.

The V gene is TRBV7-9, the J gene TRBJ2-5; 10 nucleotides line up with TRBD1. Germline lookup yields CDR1 SEHNR and CDR2 FQNEAQ (reference sequence). The CDR3 loop spans 16 amino acids. V trimming: 4 bases; J trimming: 2 bases; junction bases outside the gene matches: 7. The CDR3 reads CASSSPGTGVQETQYF. The CDR3 coding sequence is TGTGCCAGCAGCTCCCCCGGGACAGGGGTTCAAGAGACCCAGTACTTC.

The chain employs TRBV18 and TRBJ1-4; tentative D call: TRBD1 (6 bases). V lost 3 bases, J lost 8 bases, and 10 bases lay in between. This CDR3 contains 13 residues. CDR1 is KGHSH and CDR2 is LQKENI in the germline V gene. The CDR3 sequence is CASSPDSREKLFF. The DNA for the CDR3 is TGTGCCAGCTCACCGGACAGTAGAGAAAAACTGTTTTTT.

The chain has TRBV13 and TRBJ1-1, with D uncertain. CDR1 and CDR2 from the germline V gene are PRHDT and FYEKMQ (reference sequence). The V end lost 6 bases, the J end lost 3 bases, and 5 bases lay between the germline ends. The CDR3 runs to 11 residues. Here the CDR3 DNA reads TGTGCCAGCAGGCGGGACACTGAAGCTTTCTTT. Its protein product is CASRRDTEAFF.

V gene TRBV23-1 combines with J gene TRBJ1-1; TRBD1 is a possible D gene (5 bases). TRBV23-1 belongs to the ORF category, with a function that is uncertain. This CDR3 is 13 amino acids long. The ends were cut back, 0 bases at V and 7 bases at J, with 9 bases in the middle. The CDR3 nucleotides read TGCGCCAGCAGTCAATCAGACAGATGTGAAGCTTTCTTT. It specifies CASSQSDRCEAFF.

The V and J genes are TRBV14 and TRBJ2-3, with TRBD2 matching 9 bases. The germline V gene has CDR1 SGHDN and CDR2 FVKESK. The CDR3 sequence is 17 residues long. The V segment lost 4 bases and the J segment 6 bases; nucleotides outside the gene matches: 14. CDR3 sequence: CASSLSPAGGPLDTQYF. The DNA of the CDR3 is TGTGCCAGCAGCCTTAGTCCAGCGGGGGGACCTCTCGATACGCAGTATTTT.

V usage is TRBV10-3 and J usage is TRBJ1-3, with D uncertain. Germline V CDR1 and CDR2: ENHRY, SYGVKD. CDR3 length: 19 residues. Trimming stripped 0 bases from V and 0 bases from J, with 18 bases between. CDR3 bases: TGTGCCATCAGTGAGTCGGAGGGTCAGCTCCCCCGCTCTGGAAACACCATATATTTT. This codes for CAISESEGQLPRSGNTIYF.

This chain connects TRBV15 to TRBJ1-6, with a weak D call TRBD1 (6 bases). CDR1 and CDR2 (germline): LNHNV, YYDKDF (reference sequence). CDR3 length: 16 residues. V was shortened by 0 bases and J by 5 bases, with 11 bases between the two germline ends. The CDR3 DNA follows: TGTGCCACCAGCAGAGATACGGACAGTCATAATTCACCCCTCCACTTT. It codes for CATSRDTDSHNSPLHF. Filled out from reference TRBV15 and TRBJ1-6, the complete variable domain reads DAMVIQNPRYQVTQFGKPVTLSCSQTLNHNVMYWYQQKSSQAPKLLFHYYDKDFNNEADTPDNFQSRRPNTSFCFLDIRSPGLGDTAMYLCATSRDTDSHNSPLHFGNGTRLTVT.

V and J are TRBV9 and TRBJ2-7, with 8 bases matching TRBD1. The CDR3 has 12 amino acids. V lost 3 bases, J lost 6 bases, and 2 bases stayed unmatched. Germline lookup yields CDR1 SGDLS and CDR2 YYNGEE. The CDR3 DNA sequence: TGTGCCAGCAGCGAGACAGGGGTCGAGCAGTACTTC. It yields the protein CASSETGVEQYF.

This sequence joins TRBV6-2 or TRBV6-3 and TRBJ1-1, with TRBD1 matching over 7 bases. The V segment lost 3 bases and the J segment 8 bases; nucleotides outside the gene matches: 6. Germline V lookup: CDR1 MNHEY, CDR2 SVGEGT. This CDR3 region has 13 residues. The DNA for the CDR3 is TGTGCCAGCAGTTATTCGGGACAGATAGAAGCTTTCTTT. Amino acids: CASSYSGQIEAFF.

This clone occurred once. The V gene is TRBV7-8, the J gene TRBJ2-7, with D possibly TRBD1 on 5 matching bases. V was cut by 1 base and J by 3 bases, with 10 bases left in between. CDR3 size: 14 residues. CDR1 and CDR2 (germline): SGHVS, FQNEAQ. CDR3 nucleotides: TGTGCCAGCAGCTTAGGGGGCAGGGTCTACGAGCAGTACTTC. It is translated as CASSLGGRVYEQYF.

The chain is built from TRBV4-1 and TRBJ2-3; 7 bases agree with TRBD1. V was clipped by 4 bases and J by 0 bases; unmatched bases: 10. Germline V gene lookup returns CDR1 MGHRA and CDR2 YSYEKL. The CDR3 sequence is 17 residues long. Here the CDR3 reads CASSLRGEGASTDTQYF. The CDR3 DNA reads as TGCGCCAGCAGCCTAAGGGGAGAGGGGGCGAGCACAGATACGCAGTATTTT.

The V call is TRBV7-9, the J call TRBJ1-2; D may be TRBD1 (6 bases). The germline V and J ends were trimmed by 1 base and 3 bases, with 18 bases remaining between them. Germline CDR1 is SEHNR and CDR2 is FQNEAQ (reference sequence). The length of the CDR3 is 17 residues. This chain's CDR3 is CASSLGGQRLEDYGYTF. The CDR3 DNA is TGTGCCAGCAGCTTAGGAGGACAGAGATTAGAGGACTATGGCTACACCTTC.

This clone was counted between two and nine times. The V call is TRBV18, the J call TRBJ1-2, with a tentative D call TRBD1 (6 bases). CDR1 and CDR2 from the germline V gene are KGHSH and LQKENI. The ends were cut back, 3 bases at V and 0 bases at J, with 14 bases in the middle. The CDR3 is 16 residues long. CDR3 nucleotide sequence: TGTGCCAGCTCACCGTTACACAGGGAGTCTAACTATGGCTACACCTTC. Protein product: CASSPLHRESNYGYTF.

The rearrangement links TRBV28 to TRBJ2-3; D is perhaps TRBD2 (5 bases). Trimming took 11 bases from V and 4 from J, leaving 10 bases between them. The CDR3 runs to 11 residues. The germline V gene encodes CDR1 MDHEN and CDR2 SYDVKM. The CDR3 nucleotides read TGTGCCGCCCGGGAATCAGATACGCAGTATTTT. It translates to CAARESDTQYF.

The V call is TRBV19, the J call TRBJ1-5; 12 nucleotides match TRBD1. The V gene end was trimmed by 6 bases and the J gene end by 4 bases; junction bases not matched to a gene: 4. This CDR3 is built from 15 residues. CDR1 and CDR2 (germline): LNHDA, SQIVND (reference sequence). The CDR3 loop reads CASRGTGGLNQPQHF. CDR3 nucleotides: TGTGCCAGTAGGGGGACAGGGGGCCTAAATCAGCCCCAGCATTTT.

The chain uses TRBV14 and TRBJ2-5, with D unresolved. V was pared by 4 bases and J by 5 bases, with 8 bases between. This CDR3 has 12 amino acids. Germline lookup yields CDR1 SGHDN and CDR2 FVKESK. CDR3: CASSPLRETQYF. The CDR3 DNA is TGTGCCAGCAGCCCGCTGAGGGAGACCCAGTACTTC.

This sequence joins TRBV18 and TRBJ2-6, with D uncertain. With 3 bases removed from V and 1 base from J, the gap between germline ends came to 7 bases. This CDR3 spans 15 amino acids. The V gene's germline CDR1 is KGHSH and CDR2 LQKENI. The CDR3 loop is CASSPDKSGANVLTF. The CDR3 region has the DNA TGTGCCAGCTCACCCGACAAATCTGGGGCCAACGTCCTGACTTTC.

This clone was picked up one time. V gene TRBV6-1 combines with J gene TRBJ1-1, with no clear D. CDR1 and CDR2 from the germline V gene are MNHNS and SASEGT. There are 13 residues in the CDR3. Trimming stripped 2 bases from V and 1 base from J, with 5 bases between. CDR3 loop: CASSEIRNTEAFF. In nucleotides, the CDR3 is TGTGCCAGCAGTGAAATTAGGAACACTGAAGCTTTCTTT.

V and J are TRBV7-3 and TRBJ2-1; unclear D gene. This CDR3 has 15 residues. V gave up 1 base and J gave up 6 bases, with 13 bases separating them. Germline CDR1 reads SGHTA; CDR2 reads FQGTGA. The DNA for the CDR3 is TGTGCCAGCAGCTTAAGCCCATTAACGGGCAATGAGCAGTTCTTC. Translating gives CASSLSPLTGNEQFF.

This chain uses TRBV28 with TRBJ1-2; TRBD1 matches 8 bases. Germline V CDR1 and CDR2: MDHEN, SYDVKM. With 4 bases clipped from V and 5 bases from J, the junction kept 6 bases outside the gene matches. This CDR3 has 14 residues. The CDR3 bases are TGTGCCAGCAGTTATCCGGGACAGGCTTATGGCTACACCTTC. This codes for CASSYPGQAYGYTF.